The rows below give T cell receptor beta chains drawn from one sample of a study of spatial heterogeneity in lung cancer. TCRdb re-called the 5' RACE reads with MiXCR, one entry per CDR3 protein. The sample contains about 15,000 distinct CDR3 sequences, about 6% of which appear only once. The material was PBMCs, obtained at follow-up. The origin of the receptors is a male donor with early-stage non-small cell lung cancer. Each CDR3 is given with its conserved first and last residue. A D gene is named only where the DNA matches it firmly. The size field is filled for only some rows; it gives once, few, many or a size class.

>TRBV3-1|TRBJ1-4|few|TRBD1
TGTGCCAGCAGCTGGACAGGGCTGAATGAAAAACTGTTTTTT
CASSWTGLNEKLFF
>TRBV7-2|TRBJ2-3|few|NA
TGTGCCAGCAGCTTAGCAGGCAGCCGGTTGGATACGCAGTATTTT
CASSLAGSRLDTQYF
>TRBV12-3/TRBV12-4|TRBJ2-5|few|NA
TGTGCCAGCTCGACTAGGGTAGAGACCCAGTACTTC
CASSTRVETQYF
>TRBV7-9|TRBJ2-6|NA|NA
TGTGCCAGCAGCACGCAGAGCTCTGGGGCCAACGTCCTGACTTTC
CASSTQSSGANVLTF
>TRBV24-1|TRBJ2-5|many|NA
TGTGCCACCAGTGATCCGGCCCCCAAAGAGACCCAGTACTTC
CATSDPAPKETQYF
>TRBV5-1|TRBJ2-3|many|TRBD2
TGCGCCAGCAGCTTGGGTAGGCTAGCGGGAGATTACCCAGATACGCAGTATTTT
CASSLGRLAGDYPDTQYF
>TRBV5-3|TRBJ1-1|NA|TRBD1
TGTGCCAGAAGATTGGGACAGCCGAACACTGAAGCTTTCTTT
CARRLGQPNTEAFF
>TRBV7-2|TRBJ1-5|many|TRBD1
TGTGCCAGCAGCACGGGCAGGGGGCAGGTTGGCAATCAGCCCCAGCATTTT
CASSTGRGQVGNQPQHF
>TRBV19|TRBJ1-5|many|TRBD1
TGTGCCAGTAGAACCGGGGACAGGGGGCGCGATCAGCCCCAGCATTTT
CASRTGDRGRDQPQHF
>TRBV6-1|TRBJ1-6|many|NA
TGTGCCACAACGGACGGGAAAAATTCACCCCTCCACTTT
CATTDGKNSPLHF
>TRBV5-1|TRBJ2-2|many|NA
TGCGCCAGCAGCTTGGTGGCAGGGGACACCGGGGAGCTGTTTTTT
CASSLVAGDTGELFF
>TRBV6-5|TRBJ2-7|NA|NA
TGTGCCAGCAGTTACTCGGGGGTAGGCTCCTACGAGCAGTACTTC
CASSYSGVGSYEQYF
>TRBV2|TRBJ1-5|many|NA
TGTGCCAGCAGTGTTGCGGCTCAGCCCCAGCATTTT
CASSVAAQPQHF
>TRBV10-2|TRBJ2-1|many|NA
TGCGCCAGCAGGGGGACTCCTACTCCCAATGAGCAGTTCTTC
CASRGTPTPNEQFF
>TRBV28|TRBJ1-5|NA|TRBD1
TGTGCCAGCAGTTTGCGACCCGGGACAGGGGGCATTCAGCCCCAGCATTTT
CASSLRPGTGGIQPQHF
>TRBV20-1|TRBJ2-2|medium-sized|NA
TGCAGTGCTAGAGATATCGACGAGAACACCGGGGAGCTGTTTTTT
CSARDIDENTGELFF
>TRBV7-2|TRBJ2-7|many|TRBD2
TGTGCCAGCAAACCACTAGCGGAGCCCTACGAGCAGTACTTC
CASKPLAEPYEQYF
>TRBV18|TRBJ2-7|many|NA
TGTGCCAGCTCACAACTAGGACCCACCTACGAGCAGTACTTC
CASSQLGPTYEQYF
>TRBV20-1|TRBJ2-7|NA|NA
TGCAGTGCTTGGGACGCCTACGAGCAGTACTTC
CSAWDAYEQYF
>TRBV18|TRBJ2-3|NA|NA
TGTGCCAGCTCACGCACAGATACGCAGTATTTT
CASSRTDTQYF
>TRBV7-2|TRBJ1-1|many|TRBD1
TGTGCCAGCAGCTTAAACAGGGGAGGGAACACTGAAGCTTTCTTT
CASSLNRGGNTEAFF
>TRBV21-1|TRBJ2-5|many|NA
TGTGCCAGCAGCAAGGGCCGGCGGACAGGGGGCGAAGAGACCCAGTACTTC
CASSKGRRTGGEETQYF
>TRBV13|TRBJ2-7|many|TRBD2
TGTGCCAGCAGACCCCGTGGAGCGGGAGGGCCACGTCCCTACGAGCAGTACTTC
CASRPRGAGGPRPYEQYF
>TRBV4-3|TRBJ2-7|many|NA
TGCGCCAGCAGCCAGGTCACGGGACATCCCTACGAGCAGTACTTC
CASSQVTGHPYEQYF
>TRBV5-1|TRBJ2-7|many|TRBD2
TGCGCCAGCAGCTTGCCCCCCAGCGGGAGACGGTACGAGCAGTACTTC
CASSLPPSGRRYEQYF
>TRBV6-5|TRBJ1-1|medium-sized|NA
TGTGCCAGCAGAAGACAGTCCGGGCGCACTGAAGCTTTCTTT
CASRRQSGRTEAFF
>TRBV28|TRBJ2-1|many|NA
TGTGCCAGCATCCGGGGCCCGTACGGTGAGCAGTTCTTC
CASIRGPYGEQFF
>TRBV7-2|TRBJ1-4|many|TRBD1
TGTGCCAGCAGACTCGGACAGGACCAGTATGAAAAACTGTTTTTT
CASRLGQDQYEKLFF
>TRBV7-2|TRBJ1-4|many|NA
TGTGCCAGCAGCTTAAGAGGGGGAAGTGAAAAACTGTTTTTT
CASSLRGGSEKLFF
>TRBV12-3/TRBV12-4|TRBJ1-1|NA|NA
TGTGCCAGCAGTTCCCCTGACAGGTTGAACACTGAAGCTTTCTTT
CASSSPDRLNTEAFF
>TRBV6-5|TRBJ1-1|many|NA
TGTGCCAGCAGTTACACCCCAGACAGCGGGGCCACTGAAGCTTTCTTT
CASSYTPDSGATEAFF
>TRBV7-3|TRBJ2-5|many|NA
TGTGCCAGCAGCTTACGACAAGAGACCCAGTACTTC
CASSLRQETQYF
>TRBV4-1|TRBJ1-5|many|NA
TGCGCCAGCAGCCAAGTAGGGGGGGCGCGGGATCAGCCCCAGCATTTT
CASSQVGGARDQPQHF
>TRBV9|TRBJ2-2|many|NA
TGTGCCAGCAGCGTTCAGACAGCGAACACCGGGGAGCTGTTTTTT
CASSVQTANTGELFF
>TRBV11-2|TRBJ2-7|many|TRBD1
TGTGCCAGCAGCTCGCCCGGGACAGGGGAACACGAGCAGTACTTC
CASSSPGTGEHEQYF
>TRBV15|TRBJ2-7|NA|TRBD1
TGTGCCACCAGCGTTCCGGGACAGGGAGCCTACGAGCAGTACTTC
CATSVPGQGAYEQYF